This T cell receptor beta chain was documented in a study of shared clonotypes between healthy human individuals. General study points: The study generally estimated greater richness for naive than memory subsets. When naive CD4 clonotypes were compared across a few donors, about 5% were shared.

In the naive CD8 group, cells lacked CD45RO and were positively selected for CCR7, so terminally differentiated effector memory CD45RA+ cells were left out. Caucasian adults living in Nashville, Tennessee, provided all samples. A 200 ng quantity of DNA, 32,000 or so T cell genomes, went into the sorted-subset replicate PCRs. Produced via immunoSEQ multiplex PCR; TCRdb's table is partial and in-frame only. The sample carries roughly 2.1 million clones, about 93% recorded once. As for this clone: Antigen unknown. The same CDR3 arises from other DNA sequences in this sample as well.

Germline V gives CDR1 MDHEN, CDR2 SYDVKM. The CDR3 length is 13 residues. Trimming took off 3 bases at V and 0 bases at J, with 6 bases between the two ends. The V and J genes are TRBV28 and TRBJ2-7; no clear D gene. The TCR originated in a man aged 18 to 30 in good health. Some clones in this sample may be carry-over from other donors' samples. Sequencing was performed on naive CD8+ T cells from PBMCs. The CDR3 region has the DNA TGTGCCAGCAGTTTCGGGTACTCCTACGAGCAGTACTTC. Its protein product is CASSFGYSYEQYF.